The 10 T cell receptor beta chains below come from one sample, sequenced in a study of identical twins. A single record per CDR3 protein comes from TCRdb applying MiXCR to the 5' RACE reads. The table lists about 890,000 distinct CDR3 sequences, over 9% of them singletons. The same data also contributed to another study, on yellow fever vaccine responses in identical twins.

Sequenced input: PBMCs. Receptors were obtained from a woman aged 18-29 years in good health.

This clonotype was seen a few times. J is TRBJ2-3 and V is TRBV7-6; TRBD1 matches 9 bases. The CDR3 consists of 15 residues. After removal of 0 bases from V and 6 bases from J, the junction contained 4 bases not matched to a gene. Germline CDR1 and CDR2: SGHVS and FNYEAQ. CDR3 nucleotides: TGTGCCAGCAGCTTAGCGGACAGGGGTGGTGATACGCAGTATTTT. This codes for CASSLADRGGDTQYF.

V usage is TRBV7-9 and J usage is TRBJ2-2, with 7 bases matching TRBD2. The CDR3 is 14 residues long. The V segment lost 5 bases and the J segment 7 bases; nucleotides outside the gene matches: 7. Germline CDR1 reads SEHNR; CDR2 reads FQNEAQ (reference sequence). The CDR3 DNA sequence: TGTGCCAGCAGCCGGACTAGGACGGGCGGGGAGCTGTTTTTT. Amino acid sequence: CASSRTRTGGELFF.

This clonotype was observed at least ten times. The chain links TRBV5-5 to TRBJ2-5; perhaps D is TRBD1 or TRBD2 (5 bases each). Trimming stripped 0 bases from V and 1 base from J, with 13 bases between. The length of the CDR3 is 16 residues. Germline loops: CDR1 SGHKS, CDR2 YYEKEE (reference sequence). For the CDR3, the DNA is TGTGCCAGCAGCTTGGCCGTGTGGGGGTCCCAAGAGACCCAGTACTTC. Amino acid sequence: CASSLAVWGSQETQYF.

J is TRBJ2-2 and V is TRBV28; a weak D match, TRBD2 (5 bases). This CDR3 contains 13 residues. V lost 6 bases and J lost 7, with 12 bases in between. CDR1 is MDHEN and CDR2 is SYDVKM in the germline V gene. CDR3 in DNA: TGTGCCAGCAGCACACTAGTCCGCGGGGAGCTGTTTTTT. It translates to CASSTLVRGELFF. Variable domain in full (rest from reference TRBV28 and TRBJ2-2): DVKVTQSSRYLVKRTGEKVFLECVQDMDHENMFWYRQDPGLGLRLIYFSYDVKMKEKGDIPEGYSVSREKKERFSLILESASTNQTSMYLCASSTLVRGELFFGEGSRLTVL.

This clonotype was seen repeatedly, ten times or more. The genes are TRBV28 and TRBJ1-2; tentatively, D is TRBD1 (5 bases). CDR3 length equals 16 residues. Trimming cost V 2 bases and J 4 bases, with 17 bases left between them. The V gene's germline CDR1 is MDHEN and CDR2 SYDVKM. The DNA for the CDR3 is TGTGCCAGCAGTTTACAACCCTCAGGGCGGAGCTATGGCTACACCTTC. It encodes CASSLQPSGRSYGYTF.

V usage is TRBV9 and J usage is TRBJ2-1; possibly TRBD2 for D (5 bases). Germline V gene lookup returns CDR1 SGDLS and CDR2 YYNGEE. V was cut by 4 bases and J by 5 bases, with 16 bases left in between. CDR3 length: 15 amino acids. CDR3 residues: CASSPPTRGHNEQFF. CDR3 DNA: TGTGCCAGCAGCCCCCCGACGAGAGGGCACAATGAGCAGTTCTTC.

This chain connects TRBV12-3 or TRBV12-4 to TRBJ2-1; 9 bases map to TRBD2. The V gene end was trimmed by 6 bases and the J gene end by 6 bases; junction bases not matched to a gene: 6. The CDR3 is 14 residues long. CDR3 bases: TGTGCCAGCAGATATAGCGGGAGTAGCAATGAGCAGTTCTTC. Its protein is CASRYSGSSNEQFF.

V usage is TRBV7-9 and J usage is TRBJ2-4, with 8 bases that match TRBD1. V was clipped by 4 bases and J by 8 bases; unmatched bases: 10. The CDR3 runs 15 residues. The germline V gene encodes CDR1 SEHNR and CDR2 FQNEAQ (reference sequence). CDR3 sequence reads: CASSSGPGQEDIQYF. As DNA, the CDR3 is TGTGCCAGCAGCTCTGGACCGGGACAGGAAGACATTCAGTACTTC.

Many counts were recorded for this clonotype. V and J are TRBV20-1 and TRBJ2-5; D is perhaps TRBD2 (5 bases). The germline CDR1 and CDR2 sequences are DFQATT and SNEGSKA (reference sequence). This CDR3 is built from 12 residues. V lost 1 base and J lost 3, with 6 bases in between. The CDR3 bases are TGCAGTGCTAGAGCGGGAAAAGAGACCCAGTACTTC. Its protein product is CSARAGKETQYF.

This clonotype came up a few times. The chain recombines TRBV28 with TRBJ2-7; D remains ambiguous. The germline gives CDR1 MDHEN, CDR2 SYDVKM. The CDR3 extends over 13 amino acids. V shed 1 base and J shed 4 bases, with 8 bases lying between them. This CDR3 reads CASSLSPGYEQYV. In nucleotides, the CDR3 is TGTGCCAGCAGTTTATCTCCAGGTTACGAGCAGTACGTC.